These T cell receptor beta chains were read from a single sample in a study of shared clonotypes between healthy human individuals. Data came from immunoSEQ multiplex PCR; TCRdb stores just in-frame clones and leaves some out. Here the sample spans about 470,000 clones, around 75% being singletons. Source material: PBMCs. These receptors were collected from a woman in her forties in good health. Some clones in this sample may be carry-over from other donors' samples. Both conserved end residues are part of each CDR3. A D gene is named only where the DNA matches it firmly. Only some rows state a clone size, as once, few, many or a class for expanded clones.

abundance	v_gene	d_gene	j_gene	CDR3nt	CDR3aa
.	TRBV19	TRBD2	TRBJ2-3	TGTGCCAGTAGTAGCGGGAGTGGCGGGGATACGCAGTATTTT	CASSSGSGGDTQYF
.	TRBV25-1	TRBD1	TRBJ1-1	TGTGCCAGCAGGAGTGACAGGGCTGATCCTGAAGCTTTCTTT	CASRSDRADPEAFF
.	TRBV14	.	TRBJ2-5	TGTGCCAGCAGCCAAGATCTAGCGTTAAGCGTGGAGACCCAGTACTTC	CASSQDLALSVETQYF
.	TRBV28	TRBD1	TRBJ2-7	TGTGCCAGCAGTGGTACTACAGGGGGCTTTAACGAGCAGTACTTC	CASSGTTGGFNEQYF
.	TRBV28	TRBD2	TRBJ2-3	TGTGCCAGCAGTTCACTAGCGGATACGCAGTATTTT	CASSSLADTQYF
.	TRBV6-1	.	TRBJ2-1	TGTGCCAGCAGTGATCGGCGGGTGCTTCCCTACAATGAGCAGTTCTTC	CASSDRRVLPYNEQFF
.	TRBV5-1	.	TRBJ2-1	TGCGCCAGCAGCTTGACCGGGTTGGGGGCTGGTGAGCAGTTCTTC	CASSLTGLGAGEQFF
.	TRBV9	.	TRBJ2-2	TGTGCCAGCAGCGTGGACGCAAGGGTTAGCACCGGGGAGCTGTTTTTT	CASSVDARVSTGELFF
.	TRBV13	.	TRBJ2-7	TGTGCCAGCTCGTTGAGGGGATGGCGGCTCGAGCAGTACTTC	CASSLRGWRLEQYF
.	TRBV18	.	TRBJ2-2	TGTGCCAGCTTTAGCGGGAACACCGGGGAGCTGTTTTTT	CASFSGNTGELFF
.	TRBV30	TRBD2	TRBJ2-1	TGTGCTCGGGGGGGCGGAAACTCCTACAATGAGCAGTTCTTC	CARGGGNSYNEQFF
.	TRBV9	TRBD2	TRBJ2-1	TGTGCCAGCAGCGCCCCCGGGACTAGTAACAATGAGCAGTTCTTC	CASSAPGTSNNEQFF
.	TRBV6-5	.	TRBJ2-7	TGTGCCAGCAGTATGGGGCGGGTCTCCTACGAGCAGTACTTC	CASSMGRVSYEQYF
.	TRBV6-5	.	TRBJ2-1	TGTGCCAGCTCACGGACATCCAATGAGCAGTTCTTC	CASSRTSNEQFF
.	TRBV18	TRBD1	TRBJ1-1	TGTGCCAGCTCACTCCGACAGGGGGCGATGAACACTGAAGCTTTCTTT	CASSLRQGAMNTEAFF
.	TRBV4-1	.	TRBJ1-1	TGCGCCAGCAGCCAAGATCGGGGTGGCGGCACTGAAGCTTTCTTT	CASSQDRGGGTEAFF
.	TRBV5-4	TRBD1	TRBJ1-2	TGTGCCAGCAGCGCGCTGGACAGGGGGCGCTATGGCTACACCTTC	CASSALDRGRYGYTF
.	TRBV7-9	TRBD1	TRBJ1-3	TGTGCCAGCAGCACCGGGCCTCAGGGACAGGGTTCTGGAAACACCATATATTTT	CASSTGPQGQGSGNTIYF
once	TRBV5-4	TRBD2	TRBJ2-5	TGTGCCAGTGGACTAGCGGGCCAAGAGACCCAGTACTTC	CASGLAGQETQYF